The present T cell receptor (beta chain) was sequenced within a study of glioma-infiltrating T cells after dendritic cell vaccination. About the research overall: Patients received autologous tumor lysate-pulsed dendritic cell vaccination between about 2002 and 2013. The vaccine used monocyte-derived dendritic cells pulsed overnight with autologous tumor lysate.

The time point was: after dendritic cell vaccination, including at tumor progression/relapse. Before vaccination, two weeks after the third vaccination, and at progression, PBMC were collected. V lost 4 bases and J 1 base, leaving 10 bases between the germline ends. The CDR3 length is 14 residues. Germline loops: CDR1 LGHNA, CDR2 YSLEER. Measured with immunoSEQ multiplex PCR; TCRdb has only the in-frame clones, and not every one. The sample has more than 45,000 clones, about 80% seen once; the top ten hold approximately 14%. This specimen was blood, taken after dendritic cell vaccination. The sequence was obtained from a human donor with glioblastoma. The chain employs TRBV4-3 and TRBJ1-1; a possible D gene is TRBD1 (5 bases). CDR3 sequence reads: CASSPGRGNTEAFF. The CDR3 region has the DNA TGCGCCAGCAGCCCAGGGAGGGGGAACACTGAAGCTTTCTTT.